One TCR beta chain is described in this entry. Its antigen is not identified. The entry originates in a study of post-analysis software for immune sequencing data. Across the whole study: There were relapsing-remitting, secondary progressive and progressive-relapsing multiple sclerosis among the disease courses included. Study results and limitations: There were five or six TRBV segments more frequent in patients than controls, and TRBV5-6, TRBV5-1 and TRBV20-1 were among them.

Per the germline V gene, CDR1 is DFQATT and CDR2 is SNEGSKA (reference sequence). Trimming removed 2 bases at V and 1 base at J, with 18 bases between. CDR3 length: 16 residues. Incorporated into the TCR beta cDNA libraries were unique molecular identifiers, which served to reduce PCR and sequencing biases. From the PCR reads, TCRdb called clonotypes with MiXCR, one entry per CDR3 protein. Of hundreds of thousands of distinct CDR3 sequences in the sample, about 57% were seen once. This chain links TRBV20-1 with TRBJ2-7; possible D gene TRBD2, 6 bases. The source of this sequence is a girl aged 10-17 years with multiple sclerosis. Sequenced: blood. The CDR3 region is CSARSAGTSWSYEQYF. CDR3 bases: TGCAGTGCTAGATCGGCTGGGACTTCCTGGTCCTACGAGCAGTACTTC.